The source of this T cell receptor (beta chain) is a study of post-analysis software for immune sequencing data. Regarding the study as a whole: Strong co-clustering by F measure linked samples that shared a preparation batch. People with multiple sclerosis had a significantly lower normalized Chao1 diversity than controls did. Higher frequency in patients than in controls was seen for about five TRBV segments, with TRBV5-6, TRBV5-1 and TRBV20-1 among them.

This clonotype was counted a few times. Its antigen is not identified. Sequencing libraries made from TCR beta cDNA carried unique molecular identifiers. cDNA molecules numbering some 500,000 came from around 0.96 to 9.9 million T cells. Via MiXCR, TCRdb re-called the PCR reads, giving one row per CDR3 protein. Counted here are fewer than 550,000 distinct CDR3 sequences, around 34% occurring once; the ten biggest clones make up under 7%. Germline CDR1 LGHNA, CDR2 YNFKEQ. The trim removed 3 bases at V and 6 bases at J, leaving 5 bases unmatched. The length of the CDR3 is 15 residues. The V gene is TRBV4-2, the J gene TRBJ1-4, with 9 bases identical to TRBD1. The sequence came from a girl aged 2-17 years with multiple sclerosis. Material for sequencing was blood. CDR3 residues: CASSQNRGRDEKLFF. The CDR3 bases are TGTGCCAGCAGCCAGAACAGGGGGCGGGATGAAAAACTGTTTTTT.